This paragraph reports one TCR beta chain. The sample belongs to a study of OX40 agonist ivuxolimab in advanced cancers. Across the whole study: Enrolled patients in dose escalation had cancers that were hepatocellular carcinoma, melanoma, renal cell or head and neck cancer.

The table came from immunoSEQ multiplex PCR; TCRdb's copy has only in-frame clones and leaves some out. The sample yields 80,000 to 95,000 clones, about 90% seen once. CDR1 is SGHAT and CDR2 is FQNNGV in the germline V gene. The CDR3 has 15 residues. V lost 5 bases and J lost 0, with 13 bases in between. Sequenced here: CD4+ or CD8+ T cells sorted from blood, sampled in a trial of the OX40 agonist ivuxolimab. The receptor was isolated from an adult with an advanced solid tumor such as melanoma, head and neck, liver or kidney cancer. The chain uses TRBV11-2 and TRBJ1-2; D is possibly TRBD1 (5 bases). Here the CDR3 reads CASSLDPTANYGYTF. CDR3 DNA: TGTGCCAGCAGCCTGGACCCGACAGCTAACTATGGCTACACCTTC. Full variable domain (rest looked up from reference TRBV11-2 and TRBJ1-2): EAGVAQSPRYKIIEKRQSVAFWCNPISGHATLYWYQQILGQGPKLLIQFQNNGVVDDSQLPKDRFSAERLKGVDSTLKIQPAKLEDSAVYLCASSLDPTANYGYTFGSGTRLTVV.